These 17 T cell receptor beta chains originate from one sample sequenced in a study of T cells in Graves' hyperthyroidism and ophthalmopathy. The CDR3 regions of TCR beta were amplified from RNA transcripts. A first-round RT-PCR of the TCR CDR3 used the HTBI primer set. TCRdb reprocessed the multiplex PCR reads via MiXCR and lists one record per CDR3 protein. Here the sample spans 530,000 or so distinct CDR3 sequences, around a quarter being singletons. The sequencing input was blood. The receptor set was obtained from a woman aged 30 to 39 with Graves' ophthalmopathy.

This clonotype was counted many times. The J gene is TRBJ1-2, the V gene TRBV20-1, with TRBD1 matching over 10 bases. CDR3 length: 13 residues. The ends lost 5 bases at V and 2 bases at J; junction bases unmatched: 2. Germline lookup yields CDR1 DFQATT and CDR2 SNEGSKA (reference sequence). The CDR3 nucleotides are TGCAGTGCTGGGACAGGGGTGAACTATGGCTACACCTTC. This sequence encodes CSAGTGVNYGYTF.

This clonotype has ten or more counts. The J gene is TRBJ1-2, the V gene TRBV5-1; D remains ambiguous. V dropped 4 bases and J dropped 3 bases, with 19 bases sitting between them. This CDR3 is built from 16 residues. The V gene's germline CDR1 is SGHRS and CDR2 YFSETQ. The CDR3 is CASSPDPPDLDYGYTF. The CDR3 DNA sequence: TGCGCCAGCAGCCCGGACCCCCCGGACCTGGACTATGGCTACACCTTC. The full variable domain, completed using reference TRBV5-1 and TRBJ1-2, is KAGVTQTPRYLIKTRGQQVTLSCSPISGHRSVSWYQQTPGQGLQFLFEYFSETQRNKGNFPGRFSGRQFSNSRSEMNVSTLELGDSALYLCASSPDPPDLDYGYTFGSGTRLTVV.

This clonotype was detected many times. The rearrangement links TRBV29-1 to TRBJ2-7; D is uncertain. Germline loops: CDR1 SQVTM, CDR2 ANQGSEA. The CDR3 loop spans 13 amino acids. Trimming took off 4 bases at V and 2 bases at J, with 12 bases between the two ends. The CDR3 DNA reads TGCAGCGTTGGGGGTGTCGGACCCTACGAGCAGTACTTC. This gives the protein CSVGGVGPYEQYF.

This clonotype was seen repeatedly, ten times or more. CDR3 nucleotide sequence: TGTGCCAGCAGTGAATCGGGGGTCGGCGGAAACACCATATATTTT. The encoded protein is CASSESGVGGNTIYF. The V and J genes are TRBV6-1 and TRBJ1-3, with TRBD1 as a possible D gene (5 bases). The CDR3 length is 15 residues. The V gene lost 2 bases and the J gene lost 4 bases, with 12 bases spanning the gap. Per the germline V gene, CDR1 is MNHNS and CDR2 is SASEGT.

This clonotype was found many times. This chain links TRBV2 with TRBJ2-5; D is perhaps TRBD1 (7 bases). The CDR3 runs to 14 residues. V lost 3 bases and J 5 bases, leaving 13 bases between the germline ends. Germline V gives CDR1 SNHLY, CDR2 FYNNEI. CDR3 sequence (DNA): TGTGCCAGCAGTGAGGGCAGGGGGGTCGAGACCCAGTACTTC. Translation gives CASSEGRGVETQYF.

About this clonotype itself: A clone one base away is much larger, so this may be a read error. The chain uses TRBV20-1 and TRBJ2-7, with 8 bases fitting TRBD2. From germline, CDR1 is DFQATT and CDR2 SNEGSKA (reference sequence). The CDR3 runs to 13 residues. The CDR3, as DNA: TGCAGTGGAAGAGGGCGGGGGGAGTACGAGCTGTACTTC. Its protein is CSGRGRGEYELYF.

The chain couples TRBV6-1 to TRBJ1-2; the D gene is possibly TRBD1 (5 bases). CDR3 size: 16 residues. Per germline, CDR1 MNHNS and CDR2 SASEGT. V was clipped by 1 base and J by 5 bases, with 17 bases between them. The CDR3 DNA sequence: TGTGCCAGCAGTGAAGATATGAGGGGCGGCTTTTATGGCTACACCTTC. Translating it yields CASSEDMRGGFYGYTF.

This chain connects TRBV27 to TRBJ2-5, with D unresolved. This CDR3 is 13 amino acids long. Trimming left V 5 bases short and J 4 bases short, with 11 bases between. In germline, CDR1 is MNHEY, CDR2 SMNVEV (reference sequence). CDR3 sequence: CASSPPMAETQYF. Here the CDR3 DNA reads TGTGCCAGCAGTCCCCCGATGGCAGAGACCCAGTACTTC.

This clonotype was counted at least ten times. The chain couples TRBV12-3 or TRBV12-4 to TRBJ2-7, with 8 nucleotides matching TRBD1. CDR3 length equals 15 residues. Losses at the gene ends were 3 bases for V and 5 bases for J; bases not matched to a gene: 9. CDR3: CASSFASGGLNEQYF. CDR3 nucleotide sequence: TGTGCCAGCAGTTTTGCGTCAGGGGGCTTAAACGAGCAGTACTTC.

There are many counts of this clonotype. The genes are TRBV4-1 and TRBJ1-1; possibly TRBD1 for D (5 bases). The CDR3 extends over 14 amino acids. Trimming took off 1 base at V and 3 bases at J, with 9 bases between the two ends. In germline, CDR1 is MGHRA, CDR2 YSYEKL. The chain's CDR3 is CASSQGGFYTEAFF. In nucleotides, the CDR3 is TGCGCCAGCAGCCAAGGGGGGTTTTACACTGAAGCTTTCTTT.

The sample holds many counts of this clonotype. CDR3 sequence reads: CASSLGWGAEETQYF. The CDR3 DNA follows: TGTGCCAGCAGCTTAGGGTGGGGGGCTGAAGAGACCCAGTACTTC. The V gene is TRBV7-2, the J gene TRBJ2-5, with D perhaps given as TRBD1 or TRBD2 (6 bases each). CDR3 length equals 15 residues. Between the trimmed V and J ends, which lost 1 base and 3 bases, there was a span of 12 bases. Germline lookup yields CDR1 SGHTA and CDR2 FQGNSA.

This chain connects TRBV6-1 to TRBJ2-7, with no clear D. The CDR3 loop spans 14 amino acids. Trimming removed 4 bases from V and 0 bases from J, with 10 bases in between. The germline V gene has CDR1 MNHNS and CDR2 SASEGT. The CDR3 region is CASSVIGNSYEQYF. The CDR3 DNA follows: TGTGCCAGCAGTGTAATAGGGAACTCCTACGAGCAGTACTTC.

This clonotype occurred many times. V gene TRBV12-3 or TRBV12-4 combines with J gene TRBJ2-5, with 11 bases matching TRBD1. V was pared by 5 bases and J by 2 bases, with 4 bases of the junction left unmatched. This CDR3 region has 15 residues. CDR3 region: CASSQGTGGQETQYF. The CDR3 DNA sequence: TGTGCCAGCAGTCAAGGGACAGGGGGACAAGAGACCCAGTACTTC.

The chain uses TRBV5-6 and TRBJ2-2; TRBD2 matches 14 bases. Losses at the gene ends were 6 bases for V and 6 bases for J; bases not matched to a gene: 16. CDR3 length: 19 residues. Germline V CDR1 and CDR2: SGHDT, YYEEEE. CDR3 loop: CASNPFGTSGGAVPGELFF. CDR3 bases: TGTGCCAGCAACCCATTCGGGACTAGCGGGGGAGCGGTCCCCGGGGAGCTGTTTTTT.

To note about this clonotype: A junction boundary mismatches the germline segment, possibly from a read error. The chain employs TRBV6-1 and TRBJ2-7; D unresolved. Germline V gene sequence: CDR1 MNHNS, CDR2 SASEGT. This CDR3 comprises 15 residues. CDR3 amino acids: CASHPDEGLTYGQYF. The CDR3 bases are TGTGCCAGCCATCCCGACGAAGGCCTAACCTACGGGCAGTACTTC.

The table lists this clonotype with many counts. The rearrangement links TRBV29-1 to TRBJ1-1; TRBD1 is a possible D gene (5 bases). V gave up 1 base and J gave up 0 bases, with 9 bases separating them. CDR1 and CDR2 from the germline V gene are SQVTM and ANQGSEA. This CDR3 is built from 14 residues. The CDR3 is CSVEVTGVNTEAFF. Here the CDR3 DNA reads TGCAGCGTTGAAGTAACAGGAGTGAACACTGAAGCTTTCTTT.

This clonotype was detected ten times or more. The chain uses TRBV20-1 and TRBJ1-1; no clear D gene. There are 11 residues in the CDR3. With 6 bases removed from V and 6 bases from J, the gap between germline ends came to 11 bases. The germline CDR1 and CDR2 sequences are DFQATT and SNEGSKA (reference sequence). This CDR3 reads CSANIVPEAFF. CDR3 nucleotides: TGCAGTGCCAATATAGTCCCTGAAGCTTTCTTT.